A selection of T cell receptor beta chains follows, all from one sample in a study of blood T cell repertoires in COVID-19. Clones were sequenced by immunoSEQ multiplex PCR, and TCRdb holds only the in-frame ones, with some missing. The profile shows 90,000 to 100,000 clones, approximately 81% of them singletons. What was sequenced was peripheral blood. These receptors all come from a man aged 80 or over with acute or convalescent COVID-19. The conserved cysteine and the conserved F or W are not part of the CDR3 here. The order of the fields is CDR3 protein, V gene, clone size, J gene. Clone size is shown for a subset of rows, as once, few, many or a class of expanded clone.

ASSYEGAVQPQH TRBV6-6 NA TRBJ1-5
ATSDLLSDQPQH TRBV24-1 NA TRBJ1-5
ASSEAGQGYEQY TRBV2 NA TRBJ2-7
ASSQQTGFYGYT TRBV4-1 NA TRBJ1-2
ASSLGQGTQETQY TRBV11-3 NA TRBJ2-5
ASSSYPGQGIGGYT TRBV27 NA TRBJ1-2
ASSLQGSRTEAF TRBV5-6 NA TRBJ1-1
ASSLYTGTYNEQF TRBV3-1/TRBV3-2 NA TRBJ2-1
ATSTSSGPQH TRBV15 NA TRBJ1-5
TSSKQVGRDNEQF TRBV1 NA TRBJ2-1
ASSSYPTAPGPQY TRBV7-2 NA TRBJ2-5
ASSFGQGAGYGYT TRBV19 NA TRBJ1-2
ASSIEGAVREKLF TRBV28 NA TRBJ1-4
ASTSGLAIYNEQF TRBV6-5 NA TRBJ2-1
ASVGLAKRGSETQY TRBV5-1 NA TRBJ2-5
ASSFASGLYEQY TRBV9 NA TRBJ2-7
ASSMRPVNSPLH TRBV19 NA TRBJ1-6
ASSQLQGAAYGYT TRBV11-2 NA TRBJ1-2
ASSPPGGQETQY TRBV5-4 NA TRBJ2-5
ASSHVTGDQETQY TRBV3-1/TRBV3-2 NA TRBJ2-5
ASSLEQGDTEAF TRBV7-2 NA TRBJ1-1
ASKTGIPGELF TRBV23-1 NA TRBJ2-2
ATSDPVAGGPDTQY TRBV24-1 NA TRBJ2-3
ASSLPGTGTSPLH TRBV7-2 few TRBJ1-6
ASGLPGNTIY TRBV11-2 NA TRBJ1-3
ASSITGGTEAF TRBV7-9 NA TRBJ1-1
ASSDQGENTGELF TRBV6-4 NA TRBJ2-2
ASSPRGGITEAF TRBV7-2 NA TRBJ1-1
ASSQDQPGRNSPLH TRBV3-1/TRBV3-2 NA TRBJ1-6
ASSTGGIDEQY TRBV6-2/TRBV6-3 NA TRBJ2-7
ASSRQAGYT TRBV19 few TRBJ1-2
ASSFTGDGTGELF TRBV7-3 NA TRBJ2-2
ASSGSPRDGYT TRBV19 NA TRBJ1-2
ASSTPGGYTYEQY TRBV19 NA TRBJ2-7
AWSVQAGTNTNTEAF TRBV30 NA TRBJ1-1
ASSYSRADTQY TRBV6-2/TRBV6-3 NA TRBJ2-3
ASTPSLAGGLYNEQF TRBV28 NA TRBJ2-1
ASSAGATGEQF TRBV7-2 once TRBJ2-1
ASSNRGESTDTQY TRBV9 NA TRBJ2-3
ASRTGPQAEAF TRBV19 NA TRBJ1-1
ASSPTQGDYNSPLH TRBV28 NA TRBJ1-6
ASSEAGPSSYEQY TRBV6-1 NA TRBJ2-7
ASSPPTGGAETQY TRBV5-1 NA TRBJ2-5
ASSQYTGGLSNEKLF TRBV3-1/TRBV3-2 NA TRBJ1-4
ASSVGQGIAKNIQY TRBV9 once TRBJ2-4
ASSAGGQGEAF TRBV7-9 few TRBJ1-1
ASSLGPGHLAKNIQY TRBV7-2 NA TRBJ2-4
ATSGQGIAYGQY TRBV24-1 NA TRBJ2-7
ALRLGETQY TRBV19 once TRBJ2-5
ATSRDPGVLSYEQY TRBV15 once TRBJ2-7
ASGHPLKPNSPLH TRBV10-1 NA TRBJ1-6
ASSDSGNEKLF TRBV10-1 NA TRBJ1-4
ASSLVVLVLLFSYNEQF TRBV5-1 once TRBJ2-1